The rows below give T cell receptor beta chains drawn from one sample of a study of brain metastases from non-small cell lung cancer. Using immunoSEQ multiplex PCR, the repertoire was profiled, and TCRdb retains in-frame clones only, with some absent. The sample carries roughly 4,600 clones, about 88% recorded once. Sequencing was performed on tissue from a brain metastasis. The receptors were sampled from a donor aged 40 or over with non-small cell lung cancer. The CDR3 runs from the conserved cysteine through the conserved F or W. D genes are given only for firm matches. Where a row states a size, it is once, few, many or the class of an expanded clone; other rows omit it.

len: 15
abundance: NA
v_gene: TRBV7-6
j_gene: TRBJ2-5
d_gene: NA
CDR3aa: CASSLVDRRQETQYF
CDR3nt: TGTGCCAGCAGCTTAGTCGACAGAAGACAAGAGACCCAGTACTTC

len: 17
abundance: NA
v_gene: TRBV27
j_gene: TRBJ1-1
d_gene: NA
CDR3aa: CASSPRSLVGLNTEAFF
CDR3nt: TGTGCCAGCAGTCCACGTTCATTGGTAGGGTTGAACACTGAAGCTTTCTTT

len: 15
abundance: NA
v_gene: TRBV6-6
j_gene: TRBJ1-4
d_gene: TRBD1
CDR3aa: CASRPGQGANEKLFF
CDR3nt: TGTGCCAGCAGACCTGGACAGGGGGCTAATGAAAAACTGTTTTTT

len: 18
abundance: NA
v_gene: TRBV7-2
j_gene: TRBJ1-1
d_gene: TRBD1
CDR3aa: CASSLKGQDRGPNTEAFF
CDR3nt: TGTGCCAGCAGCTTAAAGGGGCAGGACAGGGGCCCAAACACTGAAGCTTTCTTT

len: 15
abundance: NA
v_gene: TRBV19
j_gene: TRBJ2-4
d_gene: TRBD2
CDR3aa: CASSIGRGGENIQYF
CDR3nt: TGTGCCAGTAGTATAGGTCGGGGAGGGGAAAACATTCAGTACTTC

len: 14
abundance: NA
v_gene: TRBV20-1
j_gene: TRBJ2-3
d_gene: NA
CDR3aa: CSASRQASTDTQYF
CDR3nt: TGCAGTGCTAGTCGACAGGCGAGCACAGATACGCAGTATTTT

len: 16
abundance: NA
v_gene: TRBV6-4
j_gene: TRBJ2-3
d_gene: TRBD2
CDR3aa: CASSDSGGRGTDTQYF
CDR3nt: TGTGCCAGCAGTGACTCAGGCGGGAGGGGGACAGATACGCAGTATTTT

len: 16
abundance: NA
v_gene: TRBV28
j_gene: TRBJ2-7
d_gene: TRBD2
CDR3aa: CAGSPPTSGLSYEQYF
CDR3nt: TGTGCCGGCAGTCCCCCAACTAGCGGGTTATCCTACGAGCAGTACTTC

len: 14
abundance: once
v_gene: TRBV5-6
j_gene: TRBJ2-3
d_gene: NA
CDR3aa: CASSLTQGTDTQYF
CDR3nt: TGTGCCAGCAGCTTGACTCAGGGAACAGATACGCAGTATTTT

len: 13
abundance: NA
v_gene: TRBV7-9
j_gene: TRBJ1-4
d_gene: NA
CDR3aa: CASSLGDDEKLFF
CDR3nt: TGTGCCAGCAGCTTAGGGGACGATGAAAAACTGTTTTTT

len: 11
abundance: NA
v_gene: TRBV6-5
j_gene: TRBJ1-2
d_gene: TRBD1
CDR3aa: CANRGTGGYTF
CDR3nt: TGTGCCAACAGGGGGACAGGTGGCTACACCTTC

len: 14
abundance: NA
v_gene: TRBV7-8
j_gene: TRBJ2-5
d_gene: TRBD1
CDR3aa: CASSLNRGRETQYF
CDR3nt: TGTGCCAGCAGTTTGAACAGGGGGCGGGAGACCCAGTACTTC

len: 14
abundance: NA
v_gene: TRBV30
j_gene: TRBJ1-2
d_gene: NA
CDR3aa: CAWSVTRAWSGYTF
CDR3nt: TGTGCCTGGAGTGTTACGAGGGCCTGGTCTGGCTACACCTTC

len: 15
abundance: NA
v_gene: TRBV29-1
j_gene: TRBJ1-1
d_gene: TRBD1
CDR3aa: CSAGPGQEMNTEAFF
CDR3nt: TGCAGCGCCGGCCCGGGACAGGAGATGAACACTGAAGCTTTCTTT

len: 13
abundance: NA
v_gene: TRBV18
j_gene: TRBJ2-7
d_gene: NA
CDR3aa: CASSWDNLYEQYF
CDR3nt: TGTGCCAGCTCTTGGGACAACCTTTACGAGCAGTACTTC

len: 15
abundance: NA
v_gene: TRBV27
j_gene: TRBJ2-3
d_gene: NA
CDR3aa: CASCPTGGVPDTQYF
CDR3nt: TGTGCCAGCTGCCCGACTGGTGGGGTACCAGATACGCAGTATTTT

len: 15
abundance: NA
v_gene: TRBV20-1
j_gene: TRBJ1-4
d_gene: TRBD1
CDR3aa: CSASLLGQTNEKLFF
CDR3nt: TGCAGTGCTAGTTTACTGGGACAGACAAATGAAAAACTGTTTTTT

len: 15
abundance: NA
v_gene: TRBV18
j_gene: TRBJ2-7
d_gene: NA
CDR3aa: CASSPTSDTDYEQYF
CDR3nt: TGTGCCAGCTCACCCACTTCGGACACCGACTACGAGCAGTACTTC

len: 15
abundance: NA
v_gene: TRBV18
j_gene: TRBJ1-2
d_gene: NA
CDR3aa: CASSPRVDPNYGYTF
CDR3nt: TGTGCCAGCTCACCACGGGTTGACCCAAACTATGGCTACACCTTC

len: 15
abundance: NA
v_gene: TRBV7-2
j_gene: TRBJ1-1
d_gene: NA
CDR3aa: CASSLTGPGDTEAFF
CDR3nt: TGTGCCAGCAGCTTAACTGGGCCAGGGGACACTGAAGCTTTCTTT

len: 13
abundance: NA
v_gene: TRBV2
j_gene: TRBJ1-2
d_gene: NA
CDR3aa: CASSNGQNYGYTF
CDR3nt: TGTGCCAGCAGCAACGGACAAAACTATGGTTACACCTTC

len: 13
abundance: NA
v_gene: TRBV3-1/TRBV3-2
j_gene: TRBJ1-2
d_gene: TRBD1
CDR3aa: CASSQGPGGGYTF
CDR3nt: TGTGCCAGCAGCCAAGGACCAGGGGGCGGCTACACCTTC

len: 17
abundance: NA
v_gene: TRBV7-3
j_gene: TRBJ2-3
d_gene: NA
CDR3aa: CASSLGANGSGADTQYF
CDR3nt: TGTGCCAGCAGCTTGGGGGCTAACGGGAGTGGCGCAGATACGCAGTATTTT

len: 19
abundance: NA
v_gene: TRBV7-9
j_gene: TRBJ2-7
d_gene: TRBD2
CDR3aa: CASSLDPSGTSGSPEEQYF
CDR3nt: TGTGCCAGCAGCTTAGACCCTTCCGGGACTAGCGGGAGCCCAGAAGAGCAGTACTTC

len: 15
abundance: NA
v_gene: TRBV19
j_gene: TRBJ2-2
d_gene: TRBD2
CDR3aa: CASSGGLDHTGELFF
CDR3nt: TGTGCCAGTAGTGGGGGACTAGATCACACCGGGGAGCTGTTTTTT

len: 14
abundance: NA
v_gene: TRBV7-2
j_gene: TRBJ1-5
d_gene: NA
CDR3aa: CASSLEGGNQPQHF
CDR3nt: TGTGCCAGCAGTCTGGAGGGTGGCAATCAGCCCCAGCATTTT

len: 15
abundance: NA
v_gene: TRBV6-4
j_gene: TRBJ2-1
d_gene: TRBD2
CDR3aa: CASSDGTSGSQEQFF
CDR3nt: TGTGCCAGCAGTGACGGGACTAGCGGGAGCCAGGAACAGTTCTTC

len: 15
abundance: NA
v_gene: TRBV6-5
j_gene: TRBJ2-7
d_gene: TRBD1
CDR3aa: CASSYSWDRGDEQYF
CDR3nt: TGTGCCAGCAGTTACTCCTGGGACAGGGGGGACGAGCAGTACTTC

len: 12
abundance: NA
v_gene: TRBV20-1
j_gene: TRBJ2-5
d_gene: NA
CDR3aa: CSASSGVGTQYF
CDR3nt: TGCAGTGCTAGTTCCGGGGTTGGGACCCAGTACTTC

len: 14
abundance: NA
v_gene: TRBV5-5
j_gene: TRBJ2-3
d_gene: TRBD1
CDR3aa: CASSLEGQRGSQYF
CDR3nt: TGTGCCAGCAGCTTGGAGGGACAGCGCGGCTCCCAGTATTTT

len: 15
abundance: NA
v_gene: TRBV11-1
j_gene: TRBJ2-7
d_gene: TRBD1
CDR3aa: CASSPQVGQQVEQYF
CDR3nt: TGTGCTAGCAGCCCACAGGTGGGACAGCAGGTCGAGCAGTACTTC

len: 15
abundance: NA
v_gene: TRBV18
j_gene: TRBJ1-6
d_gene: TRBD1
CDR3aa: CASSSRTGGNSPLHF
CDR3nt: TGTGCCAGCTCATCGCGGACAGGGGGGAATTCACCCCTCCACTTT

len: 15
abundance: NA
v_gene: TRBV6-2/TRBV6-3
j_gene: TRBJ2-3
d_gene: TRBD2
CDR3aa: CASSYSASGGSTQYF
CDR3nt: TGTGCCAGCAGTTACTCGGCTAGCGGGGGGAGTACGCAGTATTTT

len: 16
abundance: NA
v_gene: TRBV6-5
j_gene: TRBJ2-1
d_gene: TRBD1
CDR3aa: CASSYSIGTGRNEQFF
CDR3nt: TGTGCCAGCAGTTACTCGATAGGGACAGGGAGAAATGAGCAGTTCTTC

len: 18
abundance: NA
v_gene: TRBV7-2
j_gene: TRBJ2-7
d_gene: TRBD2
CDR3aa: CASSLMGTSGPFSYEQYF
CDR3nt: TGTGCCAGCAGCTTGATGGGGACTAGCGGCCCTTTCTCCTACGAGCAGTACTTC

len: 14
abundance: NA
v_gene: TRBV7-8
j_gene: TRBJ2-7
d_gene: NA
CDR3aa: CASSPTLVEYEQYF
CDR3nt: TGTGCCAGCAGCCCTACACTGGTCGAGTACGAGCAGTACTTC

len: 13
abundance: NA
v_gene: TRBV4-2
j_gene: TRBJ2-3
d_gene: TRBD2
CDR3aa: CASSQILAGGRYF
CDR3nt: TGTGCCAGCAGCCAAATCCTAGCGGGCGGACGGTATTTT

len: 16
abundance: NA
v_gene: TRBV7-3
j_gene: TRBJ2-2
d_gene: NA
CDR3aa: CASSYVPGPTGGELFF
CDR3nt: TGTGCCAGCAGCTACGTTCCGGGCCCAACGGGCGGGGAGCTGTTTTTT

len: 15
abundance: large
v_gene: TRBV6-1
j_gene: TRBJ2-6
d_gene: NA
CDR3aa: CASSDGGSGANVLTF
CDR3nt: TGTGCCAGCAGTGACGGAGGGTCTGGGGCCAACGTCCTGACTTTC

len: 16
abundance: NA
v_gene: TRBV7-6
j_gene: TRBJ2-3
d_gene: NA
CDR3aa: CTSSRYAGASTDTQYF
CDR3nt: TGTACCAGCAGCCGTTACGCGGGGGCTAGCACAGATACGCAGTATTTT

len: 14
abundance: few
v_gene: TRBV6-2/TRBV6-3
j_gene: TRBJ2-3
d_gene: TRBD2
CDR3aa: CASNPGLEADTQYF
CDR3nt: TGTGCCAGCAACCCGGGACTAGAGGCAGATACGCAGTATTTT

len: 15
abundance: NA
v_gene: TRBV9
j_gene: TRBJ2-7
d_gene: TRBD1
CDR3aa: CASSIDRGSSYEQYF
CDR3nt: TGTGCCAGCAGTATAGACAGGGGCAGCTCCTACGAGCAGTACTTC

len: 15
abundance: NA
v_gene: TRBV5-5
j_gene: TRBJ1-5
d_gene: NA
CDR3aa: CASSPMALSNQPQHF
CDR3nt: TGTGCCAGCAGCCCCATGGCACTTAGCAATCAGCCCCAGCATTTT

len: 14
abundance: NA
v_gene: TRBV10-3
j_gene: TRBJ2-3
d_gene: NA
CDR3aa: CAISESTSTDTQYF
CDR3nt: TGTGCCATCAGTGAGTCGACTAGCACAGATACGCAGTATTTT

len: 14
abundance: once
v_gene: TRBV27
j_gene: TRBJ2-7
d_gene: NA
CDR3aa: CASSLTGGAYEQYF
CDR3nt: TGTGCCAGCAGTTTAACAGGGGGGGCCTACGAGCAGTACTTC

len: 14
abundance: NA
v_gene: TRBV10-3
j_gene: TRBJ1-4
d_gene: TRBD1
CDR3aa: CASWQGATNEKLFF
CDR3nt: TGTGCCTCATGGCAGGGGGCGACTAATGAAAAACTGTTTTTT

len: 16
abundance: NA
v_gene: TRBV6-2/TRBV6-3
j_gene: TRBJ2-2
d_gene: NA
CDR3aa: CASSSSDGKDTGELFF
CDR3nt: TGTGCCAGCAGTTCCTCGGACGGGAAGGACACCGGGGAGCTGTTTTTT

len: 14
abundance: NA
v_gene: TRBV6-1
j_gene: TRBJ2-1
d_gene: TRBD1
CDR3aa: CASSELTGADEQFF
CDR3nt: TGTGCCAGCAGTGAACTGACAGGGGCAGATGAGCAGTTCTTC

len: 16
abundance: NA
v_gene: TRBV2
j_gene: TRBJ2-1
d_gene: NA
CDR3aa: CASSVGLARAYNEQFF
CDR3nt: TGTGCCAGCAGTGTAGGCCTAGCGAGAGCCTACAATGAGCAGTTCTTC

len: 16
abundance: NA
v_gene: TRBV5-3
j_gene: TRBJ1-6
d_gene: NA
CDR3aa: CARTLVLWTNNSPLHF
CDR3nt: TGTGCCAGAACTCTCGTACTCTGGACAAATAATTCACCCCTCCACTTT

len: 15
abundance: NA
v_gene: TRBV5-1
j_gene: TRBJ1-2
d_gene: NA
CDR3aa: CASSLEPGKRVGYTF
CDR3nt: TGCGCCAGCAGCTTGGAACCAGGGAAAAGGGTGGGCTACACCTTC

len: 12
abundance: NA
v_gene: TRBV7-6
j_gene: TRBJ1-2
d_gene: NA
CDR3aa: CASSLLGDGYTF
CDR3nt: TGTGCCAGCAGCTTATTGGGAGATGGCTACACCTTC

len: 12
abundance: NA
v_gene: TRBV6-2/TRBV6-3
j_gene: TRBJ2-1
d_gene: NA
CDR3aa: CASSYSTDEQFF
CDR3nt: TGTGCCAGCAGTTACTCGACGGATGAGCAGTTCTTC